This section outlines one T cell receptor beta chain sequence together with its context. The antigen remains undetermined. With 60 Vbeta and 13 Jbeta primers, the PCR was carried out. Sequencing was performed with immunoSEQ multiplex PCR; in TCRdb, only in-frame clones are kept and a portion is missing. The sample has under 150,000 clones, around three quarters seen once; the top ten hold just over 2.5%. This record belongs to a study of cytomegalovirus exposure and HLA in healthy donors. Study results and limitations: Presence/absence results assume similar sequencing depth per donor, which may not hold. Trimming of TCR beta V- and J-genes showed a link, identified in a later analysis, to a missense DCLRE1C variant. In vitro confirmation showed three CMV-associated chains to be CMV antigen specific.

The sample was PBMCs. This TCR derives from a man aged 25 to 45 in good health and CMV-seronegative.

The CDR3 nucleotides are TGTGCCAGCAGCTTAAACTCAGATACGCAGTATTTT. The encoded protein is CASSLNSDTQYF. The chain is built from TRBV11-2 and TRBJ2-3, with D unclear. The CDR3 runs to 12 residues. V lost 2 bases, J lost 4 bases, and 4 bases lay in between. The germline gives CDR1 SGHAT, CDR2 FQNNGV.